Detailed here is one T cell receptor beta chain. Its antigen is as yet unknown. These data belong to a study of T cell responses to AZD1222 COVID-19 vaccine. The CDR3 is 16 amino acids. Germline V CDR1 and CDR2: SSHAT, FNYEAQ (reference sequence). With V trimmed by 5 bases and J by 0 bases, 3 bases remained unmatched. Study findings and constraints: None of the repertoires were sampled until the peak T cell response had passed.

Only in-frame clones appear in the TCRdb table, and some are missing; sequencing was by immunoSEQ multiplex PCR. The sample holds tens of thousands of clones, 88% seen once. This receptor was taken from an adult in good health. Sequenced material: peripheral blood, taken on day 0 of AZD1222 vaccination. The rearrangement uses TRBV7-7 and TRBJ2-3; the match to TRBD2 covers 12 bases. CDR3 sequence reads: CASSPGTSGSTDTQYF. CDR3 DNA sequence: TGTGCCAGCAGCCCTGGGACTAGCGGGAGCACAGATACGCAGTATTTT.